This T cell receptor (beta chain) was recovered during a study of blood T cell repertoires in COVID-19 (dated by TCRdb to the early 2020s). About the study as a whole: The collaborator samples originated in the United States, Italy and Spain and spanned the acute and convalescent phases of COVID-19. Samples came from the ongoing ImmuneRACE study (first 160 participants) plus 1,254 subjects from 6 global collaborators. The material from the prospective study consisted of cDNA or gDNA derived from T cells, B-cell-depleted T cells, or PBMCs. Where available, HLA class I and class II types were taken from metadata supplied by the sample provider and were not determined by assay-based typing. Subjects who had been exposed to COVID-19, were actively infected with it, or had recovered from it provided the deeply sampled blood TCRbeta repertoires that made up the dataset. Nearly every sample came with metadata listing a de-identified subject ID, COVID-19 status, age in years and sex. The repertoires were made available in a free public database intended to serve as a resource for research on the immune response to SARS-CoV-2.

CDR1 ENHRY and CDR2 SYGVKD were looked up in the germline V gene. V and J lose 3 bases and 4 bases, and a span of 10 bases separates them. There are 14 amino acids in the CDR3, from cysteine to phenylalanine inclusive. Just the 42-base CDR3 DNA is kept, in frame starting at base 1. TCRbeta CDR3 regions were amplified from genomic DNA using the immunoSEQ Assay, a bias-controlled multiplex PCR. Under the source paper's analysis protocol: The number of nucleated cells in each sample was estimated by amplification of reference gene primers within the assay. Sequence reads were collapsed and filtered to measure the absolute abundance of every unique TCRbeta CDR3 rearrangement. For each sample, productive Simpson clonality was calculated as the square root of Simpson's diversity index over productive rearrangements. What TCRdb holds here is the immuneACCESS table cut down to in-frame rearrangements. Part of the clones is not present; checked against another copy, under half of the missing clones reflect an unresolved V gene, and the others are unexplained. The D gene and trimming were derived from the DNA, and the V and J assignments and clone size from that table. The table for this sample lists approximately 210,000 clones; 85% to 90% of them were counted only once. The ten largest clones add up to around 1.6% of the sample.

General conclusions and limits of the study: Clinical and demographic metadata were provided uncurated, with the amount varying by source and participant.

Worth noting for this clone: Its antigen has not been determined. No base qualities exist here, and no much larger clone lies one base off it.

Each collaborating institution followed its own protocols to collect whole blood in K2EDTA tubes. Collaborator samples were shipped for TCRbeta analysis as frozen whole blood, isolated PBMCs, or DNA extracted from either sample type. The chain joins TRBV10-3 to TRBJ2-1; the D region possibly corresponds to TRBD2 (6 bases align). This sequence originates from a man in his late teens or twenties with active or convalescent COVID-19. Input material: peripheral blood. The bases are TGTGCCATCAGTGACCCGGGACTGTACAATGAGCAGTTCTTC. The translation is CAISDPGLYNEQFF.